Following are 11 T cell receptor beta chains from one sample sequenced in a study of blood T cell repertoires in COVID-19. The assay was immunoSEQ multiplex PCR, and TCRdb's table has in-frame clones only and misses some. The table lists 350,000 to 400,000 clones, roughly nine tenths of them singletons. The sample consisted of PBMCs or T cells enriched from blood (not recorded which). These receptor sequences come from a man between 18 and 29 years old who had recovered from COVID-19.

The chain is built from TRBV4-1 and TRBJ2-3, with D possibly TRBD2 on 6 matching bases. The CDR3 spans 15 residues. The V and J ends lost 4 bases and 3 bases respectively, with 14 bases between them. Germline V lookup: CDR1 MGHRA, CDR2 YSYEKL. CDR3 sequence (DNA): TGCGCCAGCAGCCTCCTCCCTCTAGCGACAGATACGCAGTATTTT. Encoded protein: CASSLLPLATDTQYF.

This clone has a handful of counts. The CDR3 region is CASSPQGTNTEAFF. In DNA form, the CDR3 reads TGTGCCAGCAGCCCACAGGGGACTAACACTGAAGCTTTCTTT. The J gene is TRBJ1-1, the V gene TRBV4-2; 7 bases fit TRBD1. The CDR3 has 14 amino acids. CDR1 and CDR2 (germline): LGHNA, YNFKEQ. J lost 2 bases, V lost 4 bases, and 4 bases had no gene match.

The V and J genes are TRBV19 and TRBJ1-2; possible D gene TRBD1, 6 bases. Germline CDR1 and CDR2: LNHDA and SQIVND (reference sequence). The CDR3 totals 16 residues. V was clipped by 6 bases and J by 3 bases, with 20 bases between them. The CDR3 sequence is CASSNVGTSLYYGYTF. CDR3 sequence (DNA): TGTGCCAGTAGCAACGTCGGGACAAGTCTTTACTATGGCTACACCTTC.

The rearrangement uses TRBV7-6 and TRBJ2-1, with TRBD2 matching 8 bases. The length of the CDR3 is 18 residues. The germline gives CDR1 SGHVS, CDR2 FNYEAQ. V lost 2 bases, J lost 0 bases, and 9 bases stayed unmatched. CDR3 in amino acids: CASSLSQQSGGSYNEQFF. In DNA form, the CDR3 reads TGTGCCAGCAGCTTATCGCAACAGAGCGGGGGCTCCTACAATGAGCAGTTCTTC.

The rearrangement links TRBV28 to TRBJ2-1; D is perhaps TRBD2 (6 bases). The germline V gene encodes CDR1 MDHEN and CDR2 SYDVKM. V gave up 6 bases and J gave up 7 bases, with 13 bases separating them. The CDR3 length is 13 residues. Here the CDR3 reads CASRGGPGNEQFF. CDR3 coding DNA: TGTGCCAGCAGGGGGGGTCCGGGAAATGAGCAGTTCTTC.

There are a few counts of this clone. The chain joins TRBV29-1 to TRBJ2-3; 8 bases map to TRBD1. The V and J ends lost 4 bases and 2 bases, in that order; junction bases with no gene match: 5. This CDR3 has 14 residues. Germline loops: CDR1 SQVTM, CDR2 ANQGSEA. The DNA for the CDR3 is TGCAGCGTTGGCCCGGGACAGGTCACAGATACGCAGTATTTT. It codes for CSVGPGQVTDTQYF.

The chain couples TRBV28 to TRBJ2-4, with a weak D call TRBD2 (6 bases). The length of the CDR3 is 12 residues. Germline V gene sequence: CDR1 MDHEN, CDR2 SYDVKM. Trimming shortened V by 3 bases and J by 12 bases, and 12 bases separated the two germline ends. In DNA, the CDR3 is TGTGCCAGCAGTTTCCGGGAGCGGTCTCAGTACTTC. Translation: CASSFRERSQYF.

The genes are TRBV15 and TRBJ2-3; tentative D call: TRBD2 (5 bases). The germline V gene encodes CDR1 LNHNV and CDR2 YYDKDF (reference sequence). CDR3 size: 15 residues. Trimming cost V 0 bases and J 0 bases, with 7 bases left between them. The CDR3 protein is CATSREASSTDTQYF. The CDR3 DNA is TGTGCCACCAGCAGAGAGGCTAGCAGCACAGATACGCAGTATTTT.

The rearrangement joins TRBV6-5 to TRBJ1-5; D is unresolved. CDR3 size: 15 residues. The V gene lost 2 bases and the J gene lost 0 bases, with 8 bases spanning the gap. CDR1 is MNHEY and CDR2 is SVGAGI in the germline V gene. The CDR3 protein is CASSYDGNSNQPQHF. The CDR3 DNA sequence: TGTGCCAGCAGTTACGACGGGAATAGCAATCAGCCCCAGCATTTT.

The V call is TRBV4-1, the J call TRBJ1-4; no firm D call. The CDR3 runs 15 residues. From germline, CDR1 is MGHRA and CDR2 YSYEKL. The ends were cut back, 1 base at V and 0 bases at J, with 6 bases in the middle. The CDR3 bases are TGCGCCAGCAGCCAAGTCGGTGCAACTAATGAAAAACTGTTTTTT. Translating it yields CASSQVGATNEKLFF.

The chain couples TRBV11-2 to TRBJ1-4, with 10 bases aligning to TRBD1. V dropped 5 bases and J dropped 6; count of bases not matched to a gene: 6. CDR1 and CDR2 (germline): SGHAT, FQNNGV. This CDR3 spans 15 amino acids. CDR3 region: CASSPRTGGDEKLFF. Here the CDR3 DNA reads TGTGCCAGCAGCCCCAGGACAGGGGGAGATGAAAAACTGTTTTTT.